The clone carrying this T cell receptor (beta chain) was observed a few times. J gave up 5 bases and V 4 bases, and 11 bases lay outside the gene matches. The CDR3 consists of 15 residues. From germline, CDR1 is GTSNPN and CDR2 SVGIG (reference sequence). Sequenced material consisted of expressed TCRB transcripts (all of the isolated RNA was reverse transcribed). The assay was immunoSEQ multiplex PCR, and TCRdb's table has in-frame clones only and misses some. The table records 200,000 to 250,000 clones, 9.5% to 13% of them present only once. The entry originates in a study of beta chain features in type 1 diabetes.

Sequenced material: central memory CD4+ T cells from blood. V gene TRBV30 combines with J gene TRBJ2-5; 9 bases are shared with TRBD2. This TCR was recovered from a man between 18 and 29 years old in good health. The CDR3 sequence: CAWTSGTRSLETQYF. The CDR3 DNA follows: TGTGCCTGGACTAGCGGGACCCGCTCCCTTGAGACCCAGTACTTC.